The sequence of this T cell receptor (beta chain) was determined in a study of OX40 agonist ivuxolimab in advanced cancers. Study background: Intravenous ivuxolimab at 0.01 to 10 mg/kg was given to patients every 2 weeks.

Study observations and caveats: Both blood CD4+ and CD8+ T cells showed clonal growth by week 6 at 0.1 to 3.0 mg/kg.

Sequencing was performed with immunoSEQ multiplex PCR; in TCRdb, only in-frame clones are kept and a portion is missing. The sample consists of fewer than 80,000 clones, 80% to 90% of them appearing once. Germline assignment: CDR1 KGHSH and CDR2 LQKENI. This CDR3 has 15 amino acids. With 0 bases removed from V and 1 base from J, the gap between germline ends came to 8 bases. As concerns this clone: Antigen unknown.

This sequence was found in an adult with an advanced solid tumor such as melanoma, head and neck, liver or kidney cancer. This chain links TRBV18 with TRBJ2-3, with a weak D call TRBD2 (6 bases). This specimen was CD4+ or CD8+ T cells sorted from blood, taken in a trial of the OX40 agonist ivuxolimab. DNA of the CDR3: TGTGCCAGCTCACCACCGCAGCGGGGCACAGATACGCAGTATTTT. Translated, it gives CASSPPQRGTDTQYF.